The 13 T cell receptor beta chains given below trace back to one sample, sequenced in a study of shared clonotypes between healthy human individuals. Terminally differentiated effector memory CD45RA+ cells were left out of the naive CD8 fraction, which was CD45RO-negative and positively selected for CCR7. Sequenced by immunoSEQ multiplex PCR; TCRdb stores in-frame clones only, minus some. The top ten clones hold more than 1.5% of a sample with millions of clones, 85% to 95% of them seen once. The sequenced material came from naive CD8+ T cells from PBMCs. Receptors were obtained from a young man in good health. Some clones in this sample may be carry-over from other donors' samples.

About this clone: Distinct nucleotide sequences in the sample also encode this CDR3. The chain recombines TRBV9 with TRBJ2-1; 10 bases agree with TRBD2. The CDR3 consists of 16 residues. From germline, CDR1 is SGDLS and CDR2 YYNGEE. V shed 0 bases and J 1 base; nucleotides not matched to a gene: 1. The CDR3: CASSVVAGGSYNEQFF. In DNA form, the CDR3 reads TGTGCCAGCAGCGTAGTAGCGGGAGGATCCTACAATGAGCAGTTCTTC.

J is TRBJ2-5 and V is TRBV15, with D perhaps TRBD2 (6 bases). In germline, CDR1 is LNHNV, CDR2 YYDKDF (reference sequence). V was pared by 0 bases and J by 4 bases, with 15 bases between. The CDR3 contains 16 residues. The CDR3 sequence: CATSRDVSGESETQYF. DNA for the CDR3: TGTGCCACCAGCAGAGATGTTTCGGGAGAGTCAGAGACCCAGTACTTC.

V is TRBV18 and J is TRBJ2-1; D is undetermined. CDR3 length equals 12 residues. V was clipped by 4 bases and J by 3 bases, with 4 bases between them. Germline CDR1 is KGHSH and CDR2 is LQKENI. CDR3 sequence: CASSQGYNEQFF. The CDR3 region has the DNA TGTGCCAGCTCACAGGGCTACAATGAGCAGTTCTTC.

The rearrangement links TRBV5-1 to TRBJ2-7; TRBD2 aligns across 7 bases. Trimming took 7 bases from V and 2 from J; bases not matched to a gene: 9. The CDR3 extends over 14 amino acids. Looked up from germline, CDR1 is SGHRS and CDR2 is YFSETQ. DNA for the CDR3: TGCGCCAGCTCGGCTTCTAGCGGCGCCTACGAGCAGTACTTC. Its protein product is CASSASSGAYEQYF.

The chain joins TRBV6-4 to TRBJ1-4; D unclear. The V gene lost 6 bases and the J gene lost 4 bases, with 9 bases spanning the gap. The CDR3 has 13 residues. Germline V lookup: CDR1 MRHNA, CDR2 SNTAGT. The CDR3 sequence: CASSPNSNEKLFF. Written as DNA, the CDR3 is TGTGCCAGCAGCCCCAACAGTAATGAAAAACTGTTTTTT.

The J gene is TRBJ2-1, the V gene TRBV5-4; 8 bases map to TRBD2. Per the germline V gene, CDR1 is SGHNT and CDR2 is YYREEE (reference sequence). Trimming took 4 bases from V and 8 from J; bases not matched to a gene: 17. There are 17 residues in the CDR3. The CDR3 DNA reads TGTGCCAGCAGCCCCGTGCCGGGGCTAGCGGGTTCCGATGAGCAGTTCTTC. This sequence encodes CASSPVPGLAGSDEQFF.

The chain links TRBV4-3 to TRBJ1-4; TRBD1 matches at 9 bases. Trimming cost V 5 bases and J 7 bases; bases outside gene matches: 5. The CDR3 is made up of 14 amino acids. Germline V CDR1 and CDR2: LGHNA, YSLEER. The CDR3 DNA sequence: TGCGCCAGCAGCTGGGGACAGGGTGGTGAAAAACTGTTTTTT. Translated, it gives CASSWGQGGEKLFF.

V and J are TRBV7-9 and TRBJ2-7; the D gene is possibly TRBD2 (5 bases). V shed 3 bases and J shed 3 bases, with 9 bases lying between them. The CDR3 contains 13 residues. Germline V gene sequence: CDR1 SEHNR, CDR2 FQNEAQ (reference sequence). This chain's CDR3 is CASSFLGDYEQYF. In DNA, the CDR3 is TGTGCCAGCAGCTTCCTCGGGGACTACGAGCAGTACTTC.

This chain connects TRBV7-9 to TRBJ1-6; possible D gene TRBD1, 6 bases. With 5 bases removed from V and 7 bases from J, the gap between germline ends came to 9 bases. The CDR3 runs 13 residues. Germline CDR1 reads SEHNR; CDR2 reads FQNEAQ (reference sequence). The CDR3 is CASSPTGNSPLHF. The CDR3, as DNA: TGTGCCAGCAGCCCTACAGGGAATTCACCCCTCCACTTT.

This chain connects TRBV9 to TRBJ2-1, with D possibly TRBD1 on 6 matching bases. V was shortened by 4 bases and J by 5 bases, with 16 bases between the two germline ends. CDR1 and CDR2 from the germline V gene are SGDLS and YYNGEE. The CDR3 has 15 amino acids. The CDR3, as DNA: TGTGCCAGCAGCCCTCAACAGGGTCGCGACAATGAGCAGTTCTTC. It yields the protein CASSPQQGRDNEQFF.

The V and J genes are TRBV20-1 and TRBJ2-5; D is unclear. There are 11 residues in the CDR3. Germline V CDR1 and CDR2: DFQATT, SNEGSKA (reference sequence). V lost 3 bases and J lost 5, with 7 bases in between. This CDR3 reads CSARIGETQYF. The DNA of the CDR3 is TGCAGTGCTAGGATCGGGGAGACCCAGTACTTC.

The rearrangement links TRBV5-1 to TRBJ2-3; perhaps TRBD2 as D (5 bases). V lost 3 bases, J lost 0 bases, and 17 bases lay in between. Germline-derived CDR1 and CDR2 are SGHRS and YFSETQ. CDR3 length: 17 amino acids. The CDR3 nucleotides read TGCGCCAGCAGCTCATGGCATAGAGAGGGTAGCACAGATACGCAGTATTTT. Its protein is CASSSWHREGSTDTQYF.

CDR3 in DNA: TGTGCCAGCAGCCCCTCCACGTGGGGTGAAGCTTTCTTT. It specifies CASSPSTWGEAFF. The chain joins TRBV11-3 to TRBJ1-1; D ambiguous. In germline, CDR1 is SGHNT, CDR2 YENEEA. This CDR3 spans 13 amino acids. V lost 5 bases to trimming and J lost 7 bases, with 14 bases between them.